The clone carrying this TCR beta chain was seen a few times. CDR3 length: 14 amino acids. Germline lookup yields CDR1 DFQATT and CDR2 SNEGSKA (reference sequence). Trimming cost V 2 bases and J 0 bases, with 9 bases left between them. The source of the sample is a study of T-cell reconstitution after alpha-beta-depleted transplantation in children. The TCRbeta library incorporated unique molecular identifiers. In TCRdb, the PCR reads were re-called with MiXCR into one record per CDR3 protein. Here the sample spans roughly 220,000 distinct CDR3 sequences, around 8.9% being singletons. The origin of this receptor is a human donor who donated a stem cell graft to a child with SCID. The chain links TRBV20-1 to TRBJ2-3; tentatively, D is TRBD1 (6 bases). Source: PBMCs from the stem cell graft donor, taken from the stem cell graft. The chain's CDR3 is CSARNQGSTDTQYF. Written as DNA, the CDR3 is TGCAGTGCTAGAAACCAGGGGAGCACAGATACGCAGTATTTT.